Below, 27 T cell receptor beta chains from the same sample are listed, as sequenced in a study of T cells expressing NK-cell markers. For each CDR3 protein, TCRdb gives one entry from its re-call of the 5' RACE reads, without DNA. The listing records about 110,000 distinct CDR3 sequences. The sample was blood T cells: a sorted CD56 or NKG2C T cell subset, CD4+ or CD8+ T cells, or bulk PBMC T cells (not recorded which). The receptors were sampled from a woman between 18 and 70 years old in good health.

V gene TRBV4-3 combines with J gene TRBJ2-2; checking the TCRdb D call of TRBD1 is not possible without DNA. Per the germline V gene, CDR1 is LGHNA and CDR2 is YSLEER. The length of the CDR3 is 16 residues. CDR3 protein: CASSLGTELNTGELFF.

CDR3 sequence: CAAEDHQETQYF. The rearrangement uses TRBV25-1 and TRBJ2-5. The V gene's germline CDR1 is MGHDK and CDR2 SYGVNS. This CDR3 comprises 12 residues. The full variable domain, in which reference TRBV25-1 and TRBJ2-5 provide the parts outside the CDR3, is EADIYQTPRYLVIGTGKKITLECSQTMGHDKMYWYQQDPGMELHLIHYSYGVNSTEKGDLSSESTVSRIRTEHFPLTLESARPSHTSQYLCAAEDHQETQYFGPGTRLLVL.

The V and J genes are TRBV5-6 and TRBJ2-7; TCRdb designates TRBD2, a call that cannot be tested without DNA. This CDR3 spans 16 amino acids. Germline loops: CDR1 SGHDT, CDR2 YYEEEE. This CDR3 reads CASSEDPGLFSYEQYF.

This chain joins TRBV7-9 and TRBJ1-5; as DNA is missing, the TRBD1 call by TCRdb cannot be tested. The CDR3 is 16 amino acids. Looked up from germline, CDR1 is SEHNR and CDR2 is FQNEAQ (reference sequence). The CDR3 loop reads CASSLDPGTGNQPQHF.

This chain joins TRBV11-2 and TRBJ2-1; TCRdb returns TRBD1, unconfirmable since there is no DNA. The CDR3 consists of 15 residues. CDR1 is SGHAT, CDR2 FQNNGV, per germline. The chain's CDR3 is CASRYRAEAYNEQFF.

The chain links TRBV19 to TRBJ1-1. The CDR3 runs to 14 residues. Per germline, CDR1 LNHDA and CDR2 SQIVND (reference sequence). CDR3 in amino acids: CASSVLGRNTEAFF. Filled out from reference TRBV19 and TRBJ1-1, the complete variable domain reads DGGITQSPKYLFRKEGQNVTLSCEQNLNHDAMYWYRQDPGQGLRLIYYSQIVNDFQKGDIAEGYSVSREKKESFPLTVTSAQKNPTAFYLCASSVLGRNTEAFFGQGTRLTVV.

The V gene is TRBV12-3 or TRBV12-4, the J gene TRBJ2-3. This CDR3 has 14 amino acids. The CDR3 loop reads CASSRPRTTDTQYF.

The genes are TRBV5-6 and TRBJ2-4. Germline values: CDR1 SGHDT, CDR2 YYEEEE. The CDR3 consists of 14 residues. CDR3 amino acids: CASSLDIAKNIQYF.

The chain employs TRBV6-2 or TRBV6-3 and TRBJ2-5; TCRdb calls TRBD2, which cannot be checked without DNA. CDR1 MNHEY and CDR2 SVGEGT come from the germline V gene. This CDR3 contains 12 residues. The CDR3 here is CASRGLEETQYF.

The J gene is TRBJ1-1, the V gene TRBV6-1. The CDR3 is 15 amino acids. Germline V gives CDR1 MNHNS, CDR2 SASEGT. The chain's CDR3 is CASKDNPGSWAEAFF.

V and J are TRBV11-2 and TRBJ1-2; lacking DNA, the TRBD1 call made by TCRdb goes unchecked. Germline CDR1 SGHAT, CDR2 FQNNGV. CDR3 length: 15 amino acids. CDR3 sequence reads: CASSSWTGGNYGYTF.

The chain carries TRBV5-1 and TRBJ1-1. Germline CDR1 is SGHRS and CDR2 is YFSETQ. The CDR3 runs to 14 residues. The CDR3 loop is CASSLDRMNTEAFF.

V usage is TRBV5-4 and J usage is TRBJ2-2. The CDR3 extends over 14 amino acids. Germline V gene data show CDR1 as SGHNT and CDR2 as YYREEE (reference sequence). The CDR3 region is CASSLAGYTGELFF.

The chain uses TRBV29-1 and TRBJ2-2. The CDR3 is 12 amino acids. CDR1 SQVTM and CDR2 ANQGSEA come from the germline V gene. CDR3 loop: CSVVSNTGELFF.

The CDR3 is CASSPRGAADNQPQHF. The V gene is TRBV7-6, the J gene TRBJ1-5. Germline V CDR1 and CDR2: SGHVS, FNYEAQ. The CDR3 has 16 residues.

This chain joins TRBV6-4 and TRBJ2-3. The V gene's germline CDR1 is MRHNA and CDR2 SNTAGT. The CDR3 has 13 residues. CDR3: CASSDSAPDTQYF.

V gene TRBV9 combines with J gene TRBJ2-2. The CDR3 runs to 14 residues. The V gene's germline CDR1 is SGDLS and CDR2 YYNGEE. The chain's CDR3 is CASSVSANTGELFF.

V and J are TRBV21-1 and TRBJ1-1; the TRBD1 assignment by TCRdb is unverifiable without DNA. TRBV21-1 is a recognized pseudogene. This CDR3 has 13 amino acids. The CDR3 here is CASSMGGTTEAFF.

CDR3 sequence reads: CASSPIPGGDPDTQYF. The rearrangement links TRBV5-5 to TRBJ2-3; the TCRdb D gene call, TRBD1, has no DNA to confirm it. Germline values: CDR1 SGHKS, CDR2 YYEKEE (reference sequence). The CDR3 totals 16 residues.

The CDR3 loop reads CASSPKASGRWDTDTQYF. V and J are TRBV7-3 and TRBJ2-3; as DNA is missing, the TRBD2 call by TCRdb cannot be tested. The CDR3 totals 18 residues. CDR1 is SGHTA, CDR2 FQGTGA, per germline.

The chain recombines TRBV19 with TRBJ2-2; lacking DNA, the TRBD2 call made by TCRdb goes unchecked. This CDR3 is built from 18 residues. Germline V gene data show CDR1 as LNHDA and CDR2 as SQIVND (reference sequence). CDR3 in amino acids: CASNRPWTSGTNTGELFF.

The chain is built from TRBV6-9 and TRBJ1-6. The CDR3 is 17 amino acids. Germline V gene data show CDR1 as MNHGY and CDR2 as SVAAGI. CDR3 amino acids: CASTNSPGGASNSPLHF.

The chain recombines TRBV4-1 with TRBJ2-1; as DNA is missing, the TRBD2 call by TCRdb cannot be tested. CDR1 and CDR2 from the germline V gene are MGHRA and YSYEKL. The CDR3 covers 16 residues. The CDR3 sequence: CASSQELAGGYNEQFF.

The chain has TRBV20-1 and TRBJ1-6; checking the TCRdb D call of TRBD1 is not possible without DNA. In germline, CDR1 is DFQATT, CDR2 SNEGSKA (reference sequence). This CDR3 comprises 14 residues. The CDR3 loop reads CSASDSTGNSPLHF.

The chain carries TRBV12-3 or TRBV12-4 and TRBJ2-7. The CDR3 loop spans 13 amino acids. The CDR3 is CASRAGRAYEQYF.

The V gene is TRBV5-5, the J gene TRBJ2-2; TCRdb's D gene call, TRBD1, goes unchecked for lack of DNA. CDR3 length: 18 residues. The germline gives CDR1 SGHKS, CDR2 YYEKEE (reference sequence). CDR3 sequence: CASSFRQGRVSNTGELFF.

Here the CDR3 reads CASSPPPGEQYF. This rearrangement joins TRBV12-3 or TRBV12-4 to TRBJ2-7; the TRBD1 assignment by TCRdb is unverifiable without DNA. CDR3 length equals 12 residues.